This is a list of T cell receptor beta chains from one sample in a study of CD8+ T cells in alopecia areata. Sequencing used immunoSEQ multiplex PCR; TCRdb keeps in-frame clones, though not all of them. The table includes approximately 180,000 clones, 60% detected once. Sequenced here: CD4+ T cells sorted from blood, sampled at week 24, from a patient treated with tofacitinib. The receptors here all came from a human donor with alopecia areata. The CDR3 runs from the conserved cysteine through the conserved F or W. The D gene is left open where the match is weak. Only part of the rows carry a size: once, few, many, or a class if the clone is expanded.

V gene,clone size,J gene,D gene,CDR3 DNA,CDR3 protein
TRBV4-1,-,TRBJ2-7,TRBD2,TGCGCCAGCAGCCCCCCGGGGGGAGGGCACGAGCAGTACTTC,CASSPPGGGHEQYF
TRBV15,-,TRBJ1-2,-,TGTGCCACCAGCGCGGGGTGGGGCTACACCTTC,CATSAGWGYTF
TRBV6-1,few,TRBJ1-2,-,TGTGCCAGCAGGGCAGGGCACATAACTAACTATGGCTACACCTTC,CASRAGHITNYGYTF
TRBV2,-,TRBJ2-7,-,TGTGCCAGCACCCTTGAGGTCGGCCTGAGCTCCTACGAGCAGTACTTC,CASTLEVGLSSYEQYF
TRBV20-1,-,TRBJ1-1,-,TGCAGTGCTAAACCCCCCGGGGAAGCTTTCTTT,CSAKPPGEAFF
TRBV28,-,TRBJ1-2,TRBD1,TGTGCCAGCAGTTTAGGGACAGGGAATATCTATGGCTACACCTTC,CASSLGTGNIYGYTF
TRBV7-2,few,TRBJ1-1,-,TGTGCCAGCAGCTTAGGATTTACAAGTGAAGCTTTCTTT,CASSLGFTSEAFF
TRBV29-1,few,TRBJ2-1,-,TGCAGCGTTTTTGGGGGTAATGAGCAGTTCTTC,CSVFGGNEQFF
TRBV11-2,few,TRBJ1-1,-,TGTGCCAGCAGCTTGGGGGGCCGAAAAGACCCAGAAGCTTTCTTT,CASSLGGRKDPEAFF
TRBV2,-,TRBJ1-6,TRBD1,TGTGCCAGCAGTGAGCGGGGACAGGGGACCTCACCCCTCCACTTT,CASSERGQGTSPLHF
TRBV23-1,-,TRBJ2-7,-,TGCGCCAGCAGTCAACCCCGGAGGGCTCCCCGTACCTACGAGCAGTACTTC,CASSQPRRAPRTYEQYF
TRBV29-1,-,TRBJ1-1,-,TGCAGCGGAGGTCGGGGATTGAACACTGAAGCTTTCTTT,CSGGRGLNTEAFF
TRBV9,-,TRBJ1-1,-,TGTGCCAGCAGCCCGCGATTGGGAGGGACTGAAGCTTTCTTT,CASSPRLGGTEAFF
TRBV18,few,TRBJ2-5,-,TGTGCCAGCTCACCCCGATTGCACAGGGGAGGCCAAGAGACCCAGTACTTC,CASSPRLHRGGQETQYF
TRBV4-3,-,TRBJ1-2,-,TGCGCCAGCAGCCAAGGGGGGTACTATGGCTACACCTTC,CASSQGGYYGYTF
TRBV5-6,-,TRBJ1-1,-,TGTGCCAGCCTAGGGGCCAACACTGAAGCTTTCTTT,CASLGANTEAFF
TRBV10-2,-,TRBJ2-5,-,TGCGCCAGCAGTGGGAGGATTACTAGTGAGACCCAGTACTTC,CASSGRITSETQYF
TRBV20-1,-,TRBJ2-1,-,TGCAGTGCTAGGGTAACGCATGAGCAGTTCTTC,CSARVTHEQFF
TRBV19,-,TRBJ1-1,TRBD1,TGTGCCAGTACACCGGGACAGATTGCCTCTGAAGCTTTCTTT,CASTPGQIASEAFF
TRBV30,few,TRBJ1-6,-,TGTGCCTGGAGTCATGGTCAGGGTCACCACTTT,CAWSHGQGHHF
TRBV6-4,-,TRBJ1-1,-,TGTGCCAGCAGCGTATCGGTGAACACTGAAGCTTTCTTT,CASSVSVNTEAFF
TRBV9,-,TRBJ1-6,TRBD1,TGTGCCAGCAGCTCGCAGACAGGGGGGGGGTCACCCCTCCACTTT,CASSSQTGGGSPLHF
TRBV7-9,few,TRBJ1-5,-,TGTGCCAGCAGCTTAATTGGTAGCAATCAGCCCCAGCATTTT,CASSLIGSNQPQHF
TRBV5-1,few,TRBJ2-7,-,TGCGCCAGCAGCCCAGGGTCCCTAGCGCGAAACTACGAGCAGTACTTC,CASSPGSLARNYEQYF
TRBV29-1,-,TRBJ1-2,-,TGCAGCGTTGATGGGGCCAGGGGAGGCTATGGCTACACCTTC,CSVDGARGGYGYTF
TRBV15,-,TRBJ2-5,-,TGTGCCACCAGCACGGGGCCAGGGACCCAGTACTTC,CATSTGPGTQYF
TRBV27,-,TRBJ1-2,TRBD1,TGTGCCAGCAGAACTACAGGGGCCTATGGCTACACCTTC,CASRTTGAYGYTF
TRBV29-1,few,TRBJ2-1,-,TGCAGCGTCGCACCTGCCTCGTTTATTGAGCAGTTCTTC,CSVAPASFIEQFF
TRBV30,-,TRBJ2-1,TRBD2,TGTGCCTGGAGGGGACTAGCGGCCTACAATGAGCAGTTCTTC,CAWRGLAAYNEQFF
TRBV5-1,-,TRBJ2-6,-,TGCGCCAGCAGCTACGGGGGAGTGAGCTCTGGGGCCAACGTCCTGACTTTC,CASSYGGVSSGANVLTF
TRBV29-1,-,TRBJ2-1,TRBD1,TGCAGCGTTGGAACCTTGGATTGGGACAGGGTGGAAAATGAGCAGTTCTTC,CSVGTLDWDRVENEQFF
TRBV29-1,-,TRBJ1-1,-,TGCAGCGTTGTAAACGGAAACACTGAAGCTTTCTTT,CSVVNGNTEAFF
TRBV29-1,-,TRBJ2-7,TRBD1,TGCAGCGTTGAGGGACAGCCCTACGAGCAGTACTTC,CSVEGQPYEQYF
TRBV19,few,TRBJ2-5,TRBD2,TGTGCCAGTAAGGAGCGGGGGGGCCAAGAGACCCAGTACTTC,CASKERGGQETQYF
TRBV30,-,TRBJ2-7,-,TGTGCCTGGAGTGGCCTCTACGAGCAGTACTTC,CAWSGLYEQYF
TRBV5-1,-,TRBJ2-1,TRBD1,TGCGCCAGCAGCTTGTATTTAGGACAGGGACACAATGAGCAGTTCTTC,CASSLYLGQGHNEQFF
TRBV29-1,-,TRBJ1-1,-,TGCAGCGCTTACAGGGTAGGGAACACTGAAGCTTTCTTT,CSAYRVGNTEAFF
TRBV14,few,TRBJ2-1,-,TGTGCCAGCAGCCCGGTACAGGGTCCCGCGAGGGATGAGCAGTTCTTC,CASSPVQGPARDEQFF
TRBV27,once,TRBJ2-4,-,TGTGCCACCTCTGAGTCAGGGTTAGCCAAAAACATTCAGTACTTC,CATSESGLAKNIQYF
TRBV19,-,TRBJ1-1,TRBD1,TGTGCCAGTAGTATGAGGACCACAGGGGCGACTGAAGCTTTCTTT,CASSMRTTGATEAFF
TRBV29-1,-,TRBJ2-7,TRBD2,TGCAGCGTTGAAGATGGGGGAGGGGTCTCCTACGAGCAGTACTTC,CSVEDGGGVSYEQYF
TRBV7-9,-,TRBJ1-1,-,TGTGCCAGCAGCTTAAACCCGGCAGAACGCGCTTTCTTT,CASSLNPAERAFF